Listed here are 19 T cell receptor beta chains from one sample, sequenced in a study of cytomegalovirus exposure and HLA in healthy donors. PCR employed 60 Vbeta and 13 Jbeta primers. Generated by immunoSEQ multiplex PCR, the TCRdb table keeps only in-frame clones and is missing some. The sample comprises 85,000 to 120,000 clones, around 79% of which are singletons, and approximately 3.7% rests with the top ten. Input material: PBMCs. All receptors derive from a man aged 55 to 69 in good health and CMV-seronegative.

The genes are TRBV19 and TRBJ1-2, with TRBD1 matching 9 bases. The V segment lost 10 bases and the J segment 7 bases; nucleotides outside the gene matches: 4. Germline loops: CDR1 LNHDA, CDR2 SQIVND (reference sequence). This CDR3 has 11 amino acids. CDR3 in amino acids: CANTGGSGYTF. CDR3 DNA sequence: TGTGCCAATACAGGGGGCTCTGGCTACACCTTC.

The chain is built from TRBV5-1 and TRBJ1-2, with D perhaps matching TRBD1 (5 bases). Germline assignment: CDR1 SGHRS and CDR2 YFSETQ. Trimming shortened V by 0 bases and J by 13 bases, and 19 bases separated the two germline ends. The CDR3 has 14 amino acids. CDR3 loop: CASSLAGTDQMSTF. In nucleotides, the CDR3 is TGCGCCAGCAGCTTGGCTGGGACTGACCAAATGAGCACCTTC.

This chain connects TRBV5-1 to TRBJ1-1, with D tentatively TRBD1 (6 bases). The CDR3 is made up of 15 amino acids. With 4 bases removed from V and 2 bases from J, the gap between germline ends came to 15 bases. Germline loops: CDR1 SGHRS, CDR2 YFSETQ. CDR3 amino acids: CASSVSGTSNTEAFF. CDR3 bases: TGCGCCAGCAGCGTCTCCGGGACATCAAACACTGAAGCTTTCTTT.

The table lists this clone with a count of one. The chain joins TRBV7-8 to TRBJ2-5; D perhaps matches TRBD2 (7 bases). Trimming removed 1 base at V and 8 bases at J, with 11 bases between. The CDR3 consists of 13 residues. Germline V gene data show CDR1 as SGHVS and CDR2 as FQNEAQ. The CDR3: CASSLEGGLTQYF. Here the CDR3 DNA reads TGTGCCAGCAGCTTAGAGGGGGGGCTTACCCAGTACTTC.

The chain has TRBV5-6 and TRBJ2-3; 7 bases map to TRBD1. Trimming cost V 0 bases and J 1 base; bases outside gene matches: 5. The germline gives CDR1 SGHDT, CDR2 YYEEEE. The CDR3 has 16 residues. The CDR3 reads CASSLVGQGGTDTQYF. The CDR3 nucleotides are TGTGCCAGCAGCTTGGTGGGTCAGGGGGGCACAGATACGCAGTATTTT.

V usage is TRBV29-1 and J usage is TRBJ2-1; 8 bases match TRBD2. This CDR3 contains 12 residues. In germline, CDR1 is SQVTM, CDR2 ANQGSEA. The V segment lost 8 bases and the J segment 7 bases; nucleotides outside the gene matches: 7. In DNA, the CDR3 is TGCAGCACGGGGGGGAACACGAATGAGCAGTTCTTC. Encoded protein: CSTGGNTNEQFF.

This clone was recorded a few times. The chain has TRBV6-5 and TRBJ2-2, with 11 bases fitting TRBD1. V shed 4 bases and J 6 bases; nucleotides not matched to a gene: 4. CDR1 is MNHEY and CDR2 is SVGAGI in the germline V gene. The CDR3 runs to 15 residues. CDR3 nucleotide sequence: TGTGCCAGCAGTTGGCGGGACAGGGGGTCCGGGGAGCTGTTTTTT. Its translation is CASSWRDRGSGELFF.

The V and J genes are TRBV6-5 and TRBJ2-2; no clear D gene. The V and J ends lost 6 bases and 5 bases respectively, with 13 bases between them. Germline assignment: CDR1 MNHEY and CDR2 SVGAGI. This CDR3 is 14 amino acids long. CDR3 in DNA: TGTGCCAGCAGCACATATTACCAGACCGGGGAGCTGTTTTTT. This encodes CASSTYYQTGELFF.

This clone appeared a few times. The chain combines TRBV5-1 with TRBJ2-3; 12 bases map to TRBD2. The ends lost 0 bases at V and 3 bases at J; junction bases unmatched: 8. The CDR3 has 18 amino acids. Germline-derived CDR1 and CDR2 are SGHRS and YFSETQ. CDR3 sequence: CASSLARLAGVGTDTQYF. The CDR3 DNA follows: TGCGCCAGCAGCTTGGCCCGACTAGCGGGGGTAGGGACAGATACGCAGTATTTT.

The rearrangement links TRBV7-3 to TRBJ2-3, with 7 bases matching TRBD2. CDR1 is SGHTA, CDR2 FQGTGA, per germline. Trimming took 5 bases from V and 6 from J; bases not matched to a gene: 11. The CDR3 is made up of 15 amino acids. The CDR3, as DNA: TGTGCCAGCAGCCCCCGGTCTGCGGGGGATGATACGCAGTATTTT. This translates into CASSPRSAGDDTQYF.

The chain combines TRBV6-5 with TRBJ2-7, with a weak D call TRBD1 (5 bases). The germline gives CDR1 MNHEY, CDR2 SVGAGI. The CDR3 is 16 residues long. Trimming pared 4 bases from V and 3 bases from J, leaving 19 bases between. The CDR3 bases are TGTGCCAGCAGTTCATCCCCAGGGTTGAGTGTCTACGAGCAGTACGTC. This gives the protein CASSSSPGLSVYEQYV.

This clone came up a few times. This sequence joins TRBV5-1 and TRBJ2-2; weak D call: TRBD2 (6 bases). CDR1 and CDR2 (germline): SGHRS, YFSETQ. This CDR3 has 15 amino acids. Trimming took off 4 bases at V and 0 bases at J, with 10 bases between the two ends. CDR3 in amino acids: CASSRGTANTGELFF. Here the CDR3 DNA reads TGCGCCAGCAGCCGCGGGACGGCGAACACCGGGGAGCTGTTTTTT.

The chain carries TRBV5-4 and TRBJ2-3; TRBD1 agrees at 9 bases. Per germline, CDR1 SGHNT and CDR2 YYREEE (reference sequence). The CDR3 has 16 residues. The trim removed 3 bases at V and 2 bases at J, leaving 7 bases unmatched. The DNA of the CDR3 is TGTGCCAGCAGCTCACAGGGGGCGCGAGACACAGATACGCAGTATTTT. Protein: CASSSQGARDTDTQYF.

This chain links TRBV7-8 with TRBJ1-2; 9 bases agree with TRBD1. Losses at the gene ends were 6 bases for V and 4 bases for J; bases not matched to a gene: 3. Germline-derived CDR1 and CDR2 are SGHVS and FQNEAQ. CDR3 length: 13 residues. DNA of the CDR3: TGTGCCAGCAGTACAGGGGGCAGCTATGGCTACACCTTC. Amino acids: CASSTGGSYGYTF.

The table lists this clone with a count of one. V gene TRBV14 combines with J gene TRBJ1-1; D call uncertain. In germline, CDR1 is SGHDN, CDR2 FVKESK. Trimming pared 2 bases from V and 5 bases from J, leaving 9 bases between. The CDR3 covers 13 residues. CDR3 DNA sequence: TGTGCCAGCAGCCAACGAGACTCAACTGAAGCTTTCTTT. Protein sequence: CASSQRDSTEAFF. Using reference TRBV14 and TRBJ1-1 for the parts outside the CDR3, the full variable domain is EAGVTQFPSHSVIEKGQTVTLRCDPISGHDNLYWYRRVMGKEIKFLLHFVKESKQDESGMPNNRFLAERTGGTYSTLKVQPAELEDSGVYFCASSQRDSTEAFFGQGTRLTVV.

The V call is TRBV18, the J call TRBJ1-2, with 9 bases identical to TRBD1. CDR3 length: 15 amino acids. Germline trimming cut 5 bases from V and 2 bases from J; bases unmatched to any gene: 6. Germline V CDR1 and CDR2: KGHSH, LQKENI. Here the CDR3 reads CASSGGDRENYGYTF. The CDR3 region has the DNA TGTGCCAGCTCAGGGGGGGACAGGGAGAACTATGGCTACACCTTC. The full variable domain, completed using reference TRBV18 and TRBJ1-2, is NAGVMQNPRHLVRRRGQEARLRCSPMKGHSHVYWYRQLPEEGLKFMVYLQKENIIDESGMPKERFSAEFPKEGPSILRIQQVVRGDSAAYFCASSGGDRENYGYTFGSGTRLTVV.

The CDR3 DNA is TGCGCCAGCAGCTTGGTTGGCCAGGGTCAAGGCTACACCTTC. This sequence encodes CASSLVGQGQGYTF. The chain uses TRBV5-1 and TRBJ1-2; D may be TRBD1 (5 bases). This CDR3 spans 14 amino acids. V was shortened by 0 bases and J by 8 bases, with 14 bases between the two germline ends. The germline gives CDR1 SGHRS, CDR2 YFSETQ.

The chain recombines TRBV30 with TRBJ2-7; 12 positions agree with TRBD1. CDR3 length: 15 amino acids. J was trimmed by 3 bases and V by 6 bases; bases with no gene match: 9. CDR1 is GTSNPN, CDR2 SVGIG, per germline (reference sequence). The CDR3 nucleotides read TGTGCCTGCTCAACCGGGACAGGGGGCATCTACGAGCAGTACTTC. It yields the protein CACSTGTGGIYEQYF.

This clone occurred a few times. This chain links TRBV4-2 with TRBJ2-7; a possible D gene is TRBD2 (6 bases). The CDR3 loop spans 15 amino acids. Germline V gene sequence: CDR1 LGHNA, CDR2 YNFKEQ. V lost 0 bases and J 0 bases, leaving 9 bases between the germline ends. CDR3 DNA sequence: TGTGCCAGCAGCCAAGATAGCGGAAGCTCCTACGAGCAGTACTTC. It translates to CASSQDSGSSYEQYF.